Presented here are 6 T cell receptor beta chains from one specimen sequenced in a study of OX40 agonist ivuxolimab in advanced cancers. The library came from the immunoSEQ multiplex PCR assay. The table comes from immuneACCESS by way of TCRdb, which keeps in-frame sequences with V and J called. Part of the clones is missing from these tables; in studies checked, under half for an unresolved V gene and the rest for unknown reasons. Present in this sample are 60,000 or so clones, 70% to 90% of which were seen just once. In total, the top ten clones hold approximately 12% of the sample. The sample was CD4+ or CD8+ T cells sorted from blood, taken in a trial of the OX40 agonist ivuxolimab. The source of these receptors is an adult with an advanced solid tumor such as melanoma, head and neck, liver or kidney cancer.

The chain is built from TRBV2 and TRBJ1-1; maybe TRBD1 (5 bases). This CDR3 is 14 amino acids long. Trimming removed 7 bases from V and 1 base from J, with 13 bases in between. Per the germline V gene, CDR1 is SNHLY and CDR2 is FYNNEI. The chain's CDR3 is CASMRGAKNTEAFF. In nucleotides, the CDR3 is TGTGCCAGCATGAGGGGCGCAAAGAACACTGAAGCTTTCTTT.

CDR3 sequence (DNA): TGTGCCAGCAGCTTAATGACTAGCGGGAACAATGAGCAGTTCTTC. It is translated as CASSLMTSGNNEQFF. This chain joins TRBV7-2 and TRBJ2-1, with 11 bases lining up with TRBD2. This CDR3 region has 15 residues. Germline values: CDR1 SGHTA, CDR2 FQGNSA. The ends lost 2 bases at V and 5 bases at J; junction bases unmatched: 2.

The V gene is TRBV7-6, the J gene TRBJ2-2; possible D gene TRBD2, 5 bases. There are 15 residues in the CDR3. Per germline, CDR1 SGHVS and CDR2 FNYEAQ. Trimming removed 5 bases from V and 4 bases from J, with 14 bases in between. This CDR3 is CASSSGASSTGELFF. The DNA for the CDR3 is TGTGCCAGCAGCAGCGGCGCTAGTAGCACCGGGGAGCTGTTTTTT.

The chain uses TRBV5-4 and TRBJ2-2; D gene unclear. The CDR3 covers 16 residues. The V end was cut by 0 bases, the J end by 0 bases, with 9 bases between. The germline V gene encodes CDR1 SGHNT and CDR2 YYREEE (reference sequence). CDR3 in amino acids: CASSLGIGANTGELFF. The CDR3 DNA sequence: TGTGCCAGCAGCTTGGGGATAGGCGCGAACACCGGGGAGCTGTTTTTT.

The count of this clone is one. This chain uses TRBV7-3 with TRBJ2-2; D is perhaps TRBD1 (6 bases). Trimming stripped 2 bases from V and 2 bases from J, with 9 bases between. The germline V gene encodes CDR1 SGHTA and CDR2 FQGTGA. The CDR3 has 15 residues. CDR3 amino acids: CASSLVGGNTGELFF. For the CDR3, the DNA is TGTGCCAGCAGCTTAGTTGGGGGCAACACCGGGGAGCTGTTTTTT. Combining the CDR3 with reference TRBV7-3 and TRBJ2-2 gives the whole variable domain GAGVSQTPSNKVTEKGKYVELRCDPISGHTALYWYRQSLGQGPEFLIYFQGTGAADDSGLPNDRFFAVRPEGSVSTLKIQRTERGDSAVYLCASSLVGGNTGELFFGEGSRLTVL.

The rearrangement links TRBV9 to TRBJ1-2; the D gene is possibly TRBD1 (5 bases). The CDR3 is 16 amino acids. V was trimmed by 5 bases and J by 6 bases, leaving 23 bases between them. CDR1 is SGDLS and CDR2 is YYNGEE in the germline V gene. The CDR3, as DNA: TGTGCCAGCAGTCGTAGAGGTTGGGGGGATGTCAATGGCTACACCTTC. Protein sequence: CASSRRGWGDVNGYTF.